This entry lists 26 T cell receptor beta chains sequenced from one sample in a study of T cells in women clearing cervical HPV infection. Using immunoSEQ multiplex PCR, the repertoire was profiled, and TCRdb retains in-frame clones only, with some absent. The sample holds about 39,000 clones. The sequencing input was blood buffy coat. The receptor set was obtained from a woman aged 18 to 75 with a cervical HPV16 infection that either progressed to CIN3+ or cleared (not recorded which).

Of note for this clone: Coverage ceases 3 residues before the CDR3 finishes, and the germline J gene fills in the end. At the DNA level, this CDR3 is encoded by other sequences in the same sample as well. V gene TRBV19 combines with J gene TRBJ2-1; 12 nucleotides match TRBD2. This CDR3 has 16 residues. The germline gives CDR1 LNHDA, CDR2 SQIVND (reference sequence). The junction had 2 bases not matched to a gene; V was cut back by 1 base and J by 4 bases. This CDR3 is CASSIGGLAGYNEQFF. The CDR3 DNA, read in part, is TGTGCCAGTAGTATAGGCGGACTAGCGGGGTACAATGAG. The full variable domain, rest sourced from reference TRBV19 and TRBJ2-1, is DGGITQSPKYLFRKEGQNVTLSCEQNLNHDAMYWYRQDPGQGLRLIYYSQIVNDFQKGDIAEGYSVSREKKESFPLTVTSAQKNPTAFYLCASSIGGLAGYNEQFFGPGTRLTVL.

Details on this clone: The sequenced fragment ends 3 residues before the CDR3 boundary, so the rest is inferred from the germline J gene. The chain employs TRBV28 and TRBJ1-5, with D maybe TRBD1 (6 bases). This CDR3 comprises 14 residues. Trimming took off 6 bases at V and 7 bases at J, with 16 bases between the two ends. CDR1 and CDR2 from the germline V gene are MDHEN and SYDVKM. The CDR3 here is CASSRTSTGQPQHF. Partial CDR3 DNA: TGTGCCAGCAGCCGTACATCGACAGGCCAGCCC.

Regarding this clone: The read stops 3 residues short of the end of the CDR3; the missing end is completed from the germline J gene. The chain links TRBV5-6 to TRBJ2-3, with a weak D call TRBD1 (6 bases). CDR1 and CDR2 from the germline V gene are SGHDT and YYEEEE. This CDR3 comprises 14 residues. The CDR3 sequence is CASSFNAGVETQYF. The part of the CDR3 DNA that was read is TGTGCCAGCAGCTTCAACGCAGGGGTCGAGACG.

In regard to this clone: The read comes to an end 3 residues before the CDR3 does, leaving the germline J gene to fill in the end. The chain employs TRBV6-2 or TRBV6-3 and TRBJ2-2, with 12 bases matching TRBD2. CDR1 and CDR2 from the germline V gene are MNHEY and SVGEGT. The CDR3 is 17 residues long. The V gene end was trimmed by 2 bases and the J gene end by 3 bases; junction bases not matched to a gene: 4. CDR3 sequence: CASSYTSGRLDTGELFF. CDR3 bases read: TGTGCCAGCAGTTACACTAGCGGGAGGTTAGACACCGGGGAG.

Concerning this clone: The read terminates 3 residues ahead of where the CDR3 ends, so the germline J gene completes it. The V call is TRBV30, the J call TRBJ2-7; TRBD1 matches at 7 bases. V lost 1 base and J lost 4; bases outside the gene matches: 7. The CDR3 totals 14 residues. Germline V lookup: CDR1 GTSNPN, CDR2 SVGIG (reference sequence). CDR3 DNA, as far as it was read: TGTGCCTGGAGTGGAACAGGGGTACAATACGAG. It encodes CAWSGTGVQYE. The whole CDR3 is CAWSGTGVQYEQYF.

In regard to this clone: Read data end 3 residues before the CDR3 end; the end is taken from the germline J gene. V gene TRBV4-2 combines with J gene TRBJ2-7, with TRBD2 identical over 11 bases. V was clipped by 0 bases and J by 5 bases; unmatched bases: 18. From germline, CDR1 is LGHNA and CDR2 YNFKEQ. The CDR3 covers 20 residues. The sequenced CDR3 bases are TGTGCCAGCAGCCAAGATAATTTAGGGGGGCTTAGCGGGAGGGCTGACGAG. Translation: CASSQDNLGGLSGRADE. The whole CDR3 protein reads CASSQDNLGGLSGRADEQYF.

Details on this clone: The read gets to within 3 residues of the CDR3 end, and the germline J gene fills in the rest. The rearrangement joins TRBV30 to TRBJ2-7; 10 bases align to TRBD2. Germline CDR1 GTSNPN, CDR2 SVGIG (reference sequence). V shed 4 bases, J shed 2 bases, and the junction held 5 bases outside the gene matches. CDR3 length equals 14 residues. The CDR3 spells CAWKRAGGPYEQYF. Partial CDR3 DNA: TGTGCCTGGAAGAGAGCGGGAGGGCCCTACGAG.

The sequenced CDR3 bases are TGTGCCTGGAGAGGACTAGCGGGAGTCTCTTACAATGAG. It is translated as CAWRGLAGVSYNE. The complete CDR3 reads CAWRGLAGVSYNEQFF. This rearrangement joins TRBV30 to TRBJ2-1, with TRBD2 matching 13 bases. The DNA ends 3 residues before the CDR3 does, and the rest of the CDR3 is filled in from the germline J gene. The CDR3 length is 16 residues. V gave up 3 bases and J gave up 4 bases; unmatched junction bases: 6. The germline CDR1 and CDR2 sequences are GTSNPN and SVGIG (reference sequence).

The covered CDR3 bases are TGTGCCAGCAGCCCAGGACTAGCGACAGACAATGAG. Its translation: CASSPGLATDNE. The CDR3 in full is CASSPGLATDNEQFF. V is TRBV7-3 and J is TRBJ2-1, with TRBD2 identical over 9 bases. The sequence runs out 3 residues before the end of the CDR3; the remainder is reconstructed from the germline J gene. The CDR3 is 15 amino acids. CDR1 is SGHTA, CDR2 FQGTGA, per germline. Losses at the gene ends were 5 bases for V and 5 bases for J; bases not matched to a gene: 7.

As to this clone: The read terminates 3 residues ahead of where the CDR3 ends, so the germline J gene completes it. V and J are TRBV28 and TRBJ1-2; D unresolved. This CDR3 region has 13 residues. The germline CDR1 and CDR2 sequences are MDHEN and SYDVKM. With 5 bases removed from V and 4 bases from J, the gap between germline ends came to 11 bases. Here the CDR3 reads CASSNSPLYGYTF. The part of the CDR3 DNA that was read is TGTGCCAGCAGTAATAGCCCCCTCTATGGC.

With respect to this clone: Read sequence stops 3 residues before the CDR3 end, and the germline J gene provides the missing end. The chain recombines TRBV30 with TRBJ1-2; no definite D call. Germline V gene sequence: CDR1 GTSNPN, CDR2 SVGIG (reference sequence). The CDR3 contains 14 residues. The sequenced part of the CDR3 DNA is TGTGCCTGGCAACTAGCGGGAGGTTCCGACGAC. Translating it yields CAWQLAGGSDD. The CDR3 reads in full as CAWQLAGGSDDYTF.

To note about this clone: The read stops 3 residues short of the end of the CDR3; the missing end is completed from the germline J gene. The V call is TRBV18, the J call TRBJ2-5, with 9 bases fitting TRBD1. The germline V gene encodes CDR1 KGHSH and CDR2 LQKENI. V was pared by 5 bases and J by 5 bases, with 6 bases of the junction left unmatched. The CDR3 consists of 14 residues. The CDR3 bases that were read are TGTGCCAGCTCAGAACAGGGGGCGCGGGAGACC. It yields the protein CASSEQGARET. The entire CDR3 reads CASSEQGARETQYF.

On this clone itself: The observed sequence ends 3 residues before the CDR3 terminus, with the missing tail filled in from the germline J gene. The chain employs TRBV18 and TRBJ2-3, with D possibly TRBD1 on 6 matching bases. The CDR3 extends over 11 amino acids. CDR1 is KGHSH and CDR2 is LQKENI in the germline V gene. CDR3: CASSLGQTQYF. Partial CDR3 DNA: TGTGCCAGCTCACTAGGACAGACG.

Turning to this clone: The CDR3 end falls 3 residues outside the read, so it is completed with the germline J gene. This chain uses TRBV7-8 with TRBJ1-3; tentatively, D is TRBD1 (6 bases). Germline-derived CDR1 and CDR2 are SGHVS and FQNEAQ. Trimming left V 5 bases short and J 4 bases short, with 15 bases between. The CDR3 spans 15 residues. The sequenced CDR3 bases are TGTGCCAGCAGCCCCGGGGGGCTTTTGGGAAACACC. Its protein product is CASSPGGLLGNT. The whole CDR3 sequence reads CASSPGGLLGNTIYF.

For this clone: Coverage ceases 3 residues before the CDR3 finishes, and the germline J gene fills in the end. Other DNA sequences from this sample encode an identical CDR3 as well. This chain links TRBV30 with TRBJ1-3; TRBD1 matches at 8 bases. J was trimmed by 4 bases and V by 0 bases; bases with no gene match: 2. The CDR3 loop spans 14 amino acids. Germline CDR1 is GTSNPN and CDR2 is SVGIG (reference sequence). CDR3 sequence reads: CAWSVRGQGNTIYF. Incomplete CDR3 DNA: TGTGCCTGGAGTGTCAGGGGGCAAGGAAACACC.

For this clone: Coverage ceases 3 residues before the CDR3 finishes, and the germline J gene fills in the end. The chain is built from TRBV7-9 and TRBJ2-1; 7 nucleotides agree with TRBD2. The CDR3 covers 15 residues. V was clipped by 2 bases and J by 6 bases; unmatched bases: 7. Germline CDR1 and CDR2: SEHNR and FQNEAQ (reference sequence). Incomplete CDR3 DNA: TGTGCCAGCAGCTTAAGTCTAGCGGTCGTCAATGAG. Translation gives CASSLSLAVVNE. The full CDR3 sequence reads CASSLSLAVVNEQFF.

About this clone itself: Coverage ceases 3 residues before the CDR3 finishes, and the germline J gene fills in the end. The J gene is TRBJ2-2, the V gene TRBV19; D remains ambiguous. The CDR3 covers 17 residues. Germline V lookup: CDR1 LNHDA, CDR2 SQIVND (reference sequence). The CDR3 loop is CASSTPPSGDQDEKLFF. CDR3 DNA, as far as it was read: TGTGCCAGTAGTACCCCTCCCAGTGGCGATCAGGATGAAAAG.

Concerning this clone itself: The CDR3 is cut off 3 residues early in the read; its end comes from the germline J gene. The rearrangement links TRBV5-1 to TRBJ1-1, with 9 positions matching TRBD1. CDR1 is SGHRS, CDR2 YFSETQ, per germline. The V segment lost 0 bases and the J segment 5 bases; nucleotides outside the gene matches: 11. This CDR3 is 17 amino acids long. CDR3 DNA (partial): TGCGCCAGCAGCTTGGGACGACTCGGACAGGGGAGGACTGAA. This codes for CASSLGRLGQGRTE. The entire CDR3 protein is CASSLGRLGQGRTEAFF.

As concerns this clone: The read terminates 3 residues before the CDR3 end, so the remaining end is supplied by the germline J gene. J is TRBJ1-2 and V is TRBV7-9; maybe TRBD1 (5 bases). This CDR3 is built from 14 residues. Looked up from germline, CDR1 is SEHNR and CDR2 is FQNEAQ (reference sequence). CDR3 loop: CASSLVQEEETYTF. Incomplete CDR3 DNA: TGTGCCAGCAGCTTAGTACAGGAAGAAGAGACC.

Notes on this clone: Coverage ceases 3 residues before the CDR3 finishes, and the germline J gene fills in the end. V and J are TRBV2 and TRBJ1-1; no reliable D call. CDR1 is SNHLY and CDR2 is FYNNEI in the germline V gene. This CDR3 contains 12 residues. V was pared by 10 bases and J by 0 bases, with 9 bases between. Here the CDR3 reads CATLAVNTEAFF. The CDR3 DNA, read in part, is TGTGCCACCCTGGCCGTGAACACTGAA.

As concerns this clone: At one of its ends the junction is not consistent with the germline gene, which may arise from a read error. The read comes to an end 3 residues before the CDR3 does, leaving the germline J gene to fill in the end. The chain carries TRBV18 and TRBJ1-2, with D perhaps matching TRBD1 (6 bases). The CDR3 length is 12 residues. Germline loops: CDR1 KGHSH, CDR2 LQKENI. This CDR3 reads CASSPQGNGYTF. The covered CDR3 bases are TGTGCCAGCTCCCCACAGGGCAATGGC.

In regard to this clone: The read gets to within 3 residues of the CDR3 end, and the germline J gene fills in the rest. The chain joins TRBV7-8 to TRBJ2-4; no clear D gene. Germline CDR1 is SGHVS and CDR2 is FQNEAQ. The CDR3 is 11 residues long. CDR3: CASSSLGGQYF. The sequenced CDR3 bases are TGTGCCAGCAGCTCCCTCGGTGGT.

On this clone: The CDR3 extends 3 residues past the end of the read, so its final part is completed from the germline J gene. The chain uses TRBV5-1 and TRBJ2-5; possibly TRBD2 for D (5 bases). Between the trimmed V and J ends, which lost 3 bases and 2 bases, there was a span of 14 bases. Looked up from germline, CDR1 is SGHRS and CDR2 is YFSETQ. The CDR3 loop spans 15 amino acids. CDR3 loop: CASSSKPGDQETQYF. The sequenced part of the CDR3 DNA is TGCGCCAGCAGCTCCAAACCCGGGGATCAAGAGACC.

As for this clone: The CDR3 is cut off 3 residues early in the read; its end comes from the germline J gene. The rearrangement joins TRBV18 to TRBJ2-3; no clear D gene. In germline, CDR1 is KGHSH, CDR2 LQKENI. The germline V and J ends were trimmed by 8 bases and 2 bases, with 11 bases remaining between them. This CDR3 region has 13 residues. The CDR3 spells CASRPDTTDTQYF. Partial CDR3 DNA: TGTGCCAGCCGGCCCGACACCACAGATACG. The full variable domain, its missing parts supplied by reference TRBV18 and TRBJ2-3, is NAGVMQNPRHLVRRRGQEARLRCSPMKGHSHVYWYRQLPEEGLKFMVYLQKENIIDESGMPKERFSAEFPKEGPSILRIQQVVRGDSAAYFCASRPDTTDTQYFGPGTRLTVL.

Comment on this clone: The read stops 3 residues short of the end of the CDR3; the missing end is completed from the germline J gene. V usage is TRBV6-2 or TRBV6-3 and J usage is TRBJ1-1, with a tentative D call TRBD1 (5 bases). Trimming pared 6 bases from V and 4 bases from J, leaving 15 bases between. The CDR3 extends over 14 amino acids. Germline lookup yields CDR1 MNHEY and CDR2 SVGEGT. CDR3 region: CASSPQGKSTEAFF. CDR3 bases read: TGTGCCAGCAGCCCCCAGGGTAAAAGCACTGAA.

With respect to this clone: The CDR3 end lies 3 residues beyond the end of the read and is filled in from the germline J gene. The rearrangement uses TRBV7-9 and TRBJ1-1, with 7 bases lining up with TRBD1. This CDR3 is 14 amino acids long. V shed 3 bases, J shed 4 bases, and the junction held 5 bases outside the gene matches. The germline gives CDR1 SEHNR, CDR2 FQNEAQ (reference sequence). CDR3 DNA (partial): TGTGCCAGCAGCTTCTCCAGGGGGTCCACTGAA. Its protein is CASSFSRGSTE. The whole CDR3 sequence is CASSFSRGSTEAFF.